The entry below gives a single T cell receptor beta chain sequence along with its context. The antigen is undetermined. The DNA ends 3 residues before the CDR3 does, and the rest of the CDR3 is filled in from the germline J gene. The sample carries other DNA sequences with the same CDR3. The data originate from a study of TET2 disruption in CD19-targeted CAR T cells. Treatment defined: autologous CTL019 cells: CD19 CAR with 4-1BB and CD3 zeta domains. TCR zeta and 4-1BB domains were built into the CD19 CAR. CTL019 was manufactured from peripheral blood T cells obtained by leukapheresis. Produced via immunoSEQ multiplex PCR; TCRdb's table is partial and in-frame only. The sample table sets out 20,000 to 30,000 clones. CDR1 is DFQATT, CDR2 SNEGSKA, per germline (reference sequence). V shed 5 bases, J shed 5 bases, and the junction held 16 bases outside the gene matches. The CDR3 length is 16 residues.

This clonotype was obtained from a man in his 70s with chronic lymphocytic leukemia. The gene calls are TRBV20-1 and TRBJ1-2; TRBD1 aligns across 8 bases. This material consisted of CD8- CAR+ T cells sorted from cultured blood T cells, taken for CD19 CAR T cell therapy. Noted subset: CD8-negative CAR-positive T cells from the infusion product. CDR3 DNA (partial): TGCAGTGCTTCTCTAAGTGGGACAGGACTCTTATATGGC. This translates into CSASLSGTGLLYG. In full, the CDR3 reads CSASLSGTGLLYGYTF.